A single sample gave rise to the 25 T cell receptor beta chains below, sequenced in a study of T cell responses to AZD1222 COVID-19 vaccine. Here immunoSEQ multiplex PCR was the method, and the copy in TCRdb shows in-frame clones only, minus some. The sample holds 150,000 or so clones; roughly nine tenths are singletons and the top ten take approximately 7%. This specimen consisted of peripheral blood, obtained after recovery from COVID-19. The receptor source for this set is an adult who had recovered from COVID-19.

The genes are TRBV7-8 and TRBJ2-7; 8 bases are shared with TRBD2. Germline V CDR1 and CDR2: SGHVS, FQNEAQ. This CDR3 region has 13 residues. With 7 bases clipped from V and 7 bases from J, the junction kept 9 bases outside the gene matches. CDR3: CASTGGAGREQYF. The CDR3, as DNA: TGTGCCAGCACCGGGGGGGCAGGGAGGGAGCAGTACTTC.

The chain recombines TRBV3-1 (or the pseudogene TRBV3-2) with TRBJ2-5; 13 positions agree with TRBD2. V was pared by 0 bases and J by 3 bases, with 1 base of the junction left unmatched. Germline V lookup: CDR1 LGHDT, CDR2 YNNKEL (reference sequence). This CDR3 is built from 16 residues. The CDR3 DNA reads as TGTGCCAGCAGCCAAGAAGGGACTAGCGGGAAAGAGACCCAGTACTTC. It translates to CASSQEGTSGKETQYF.

This clone has only one observation. The chain combines TRBV28 with TRBJ2-1, with a possible D match to TRBD2 (6 bases). CDR1 is MDHEN, CDR2 SYDVKM, per germline. This CDR3 comprises 14 residues. Trimming left V 6 bases short and J 6 bases short, with 15 bases between. DNA for the CDR3: TGTGCCAGCAGCGGGAGCTCAGTCGGCAATGAGCAGTTCTTC. This codes for CASSGSSVGNEQFF.

The chain has TRBV11-2 and TRBJ1-1, with TRBD1 matching over 10 bases. Germline CDR1 reads SGHAT; CDR2 reads FQNNGV. This CDR3 region has 15 residues. V shed 4 bases, J shed 1 base, and the junction held 3 bases outside the gene matches. This CDR3 reads CASSSGTGANTEAFF. The CDR3, as DNA: TGTGCCAGCAGCTCTGGGACAGGGGCGAACACTGAAGCTTTCTTT. The whole variable domain, filled in from reference TRBV11-2 and TRBJ1-1, reads EAGVAQSPRYKIIEKRQSVAFWCNPISGHATLYWYQQILGQGPKLLIQFQNNGVVDDSQLPKDRFSAERLKGVDSTLKIQPAKLEDSAVYLCASSSGTGANTEAFFGQGTRLTVV.

The V gene is TRBV5-1, the J gene TRBJ2-1; D call uncertain. Germline loops: CDR1 SGHRS, CDR2 YFSETQ. The CDR3 consists of 14 residues. Between the trimmed V and J ends, which lost 0 bases and 9 bases, there was a span of 13 bases. Here the CDR3 DNA reads TGCGCCAGCAGCTTGGATCGGGTCGATAGTGAGCAGTTCTTC. It yields the protein CASSLDRVDSEQFF. The full variable domain, its missing parts supplied by reference TRBV5-1 and TRBJ2-1, is KAGVTQTPRYLIKTRGQQVTLSCSPISGHRSVSWYQQTPGQGLQFLFEYFSETQRNKGNFPGRFSGRQFSNSRSEMNVSTLELGDSALYLCASSLDRVDSEQFFGPGTRLTVL.

The chain has TRBV5-4 and TRBJ1-5; no firm D call. The CDR3 runs 16 residues. Germline CDR1 SGHNT, CDR2 YYREEE (reference sequence). V lost 2 bases to trimming and J lost 0 bases, with 12 bases between them. DNA of the CDR3: TGTGCCAGCAGCTTCGTTCGGACGCTTAGCAATCAGCCCCAGCATTTT. It is translated as CASSFVRTLSNQPQHF. Complete variable domain (other parts from reference TRBV5-4 and TRBJ1-5): ETGVTQSPTHLIKTRGQQVTLRCSSQSGHNTVSWYQQALGQGPQFIFQYYREEENGRGNFPPRFSGLQFPNYSSELNVNALELDDSALYLCASSFVRTLSNQPQHFGDGTRLSIL.

This sequence joins TRBV19 and TRBJ2-5; maybe TRBD2 (6 bases). Germline CDR1 reads LNHDA; CDR2 reads SQIVND (reference sequence). The CDR3 is made up of 11 amino acids. V lost 5 bases and J lost 5, with 6 bases in between. For the CDR3, the DNA is TGTGCCAGTAGTCGGGGGGAGACCCAGTACTTC. This encodes CASSRGETQYF.

The V call is TRBV6-1, the J call TRBJ1-5; D is unclear. V lost 1 base, J lost 10 bases, and 14 bases lay in between. CDR1 is MNHNS, CDR2 SASEGT, per germline. The CDR3 sequence is 14 residues long. CDR3 region: CASSEVGRYEPQHF. DNA for the CDR3: TGTGCCAGCAGTGAAGTTGGACGGTATGAACCCCAGCATTTT.

The chain recombines TRBV5-4 with TRBJ2-7, with 10 bases identical to TRBD2. The CDR3 sequence is 13 residues long. The V and J ends lost 10 bases and 0 bases, in that order; junction bases with no gene match: 4. Germline V gene lookup returns CDR1 SGHNT and CDR2 YYREEE (reference sequence). CDR3 DNA: TGTGCCGCAGGACTAGCGGACTCCTACGAGCAGTACTTC. Residues: CAAGLADSYEQYF.

CDR3 bases: TGTGCCAGCTCACCACCAGGACCAGGGGAGACCCAGTACTTC. Residues: CASSPPGPGETQYF. The chain combines TRBV18 with TRBJ2-5, with D tentatively TRBD1 (5 bases). Trimming removed 0 bases at V and 5 bases at J, with 10 bases between. The germline V gene encodes CDR1 KGHSH and CDR2 LQKENI. The CDR3 is 14 residues long.

V gene TRBV6-1 combines with J gene TRBJ2-5, with TRBD2 as a possible D gene (5 bases). Germline loops: CDR1 MNHNS, CDR2 SASEGT. Between the trimmed V and J ends, which lost 3 bases and 4 bases, there was a span of 15 bases. This CDR3 spans 15 amino acids. For the CDR3, the DNA is TGTGCCAGCAGTGATGAGGGAGTGTACGGAGAGACCCAGTACTTC. The encoded protein is CASSDEGVYGETQYF.

V and J are TRBV2 and TRBJ2-7, with 9 bases fitting TRBD2. With V trimmed by 4 bases and J by 2 bases, 9 bases remained unmatched. The germline V gene has CDR1 SNHLY and CDR2 FYNNEI. The CDR3 consists of 16 residues. The CDR3 bases are TGTGCCAGCAGTGTACTAGCGGGCTACAACGCCTACGAGCAGTACTTC. Translation gives CASSVLAGYNAYEQYF.

CDR3 nucleotides: TGTGCCAGCAGCCCACCGGGACAGGGAGTGACCGGGGAGCTGTTTTTT. Translating gives CASSPPGQGVTGELFF. This chain joins TRBV7-9 and TRBJ2-2, with 9 positions matching TRBD1. After removal of 5 bases from V and 5 bases from J, the junction contained 9 bases not matched to a gene. CDR3 length: 16 residues. Germline CDR1 reads SEHNR; CDR2 reads FQNEAQ (reference sequence).

The J gene is TRBJ2-1, the V gene TRBV7-3; TRBD2 might be the D (6 bases). Trimming removed 2 bases at V and 8 bases at J, with 19 bases between. CDR3 length: 16 residues. Germline V gives CDR1 SGHTA, CDR2 FQGTGA. CDR3 sequence reads: CASSLEGLTSGDEQFF. CDR3 DNA: TGTGCCAGCAGCTTAGAGGGACTCACGTCTGGCGATGAGCAGTTCTTC.

The chain has TRBV19 and TRBJ2-1; 10 bases fit TRBD1. The V gene's germline CDR1 is LNHDA and CDR2 SQIVND (reference sequence). The V gene end was trimmed by 6 bases and the J gene end by 6 bases; junction bases not matched to a gene: 11. The CDR3 consists of 16 residues. CDR3 loop: CASSTAGTGVINEQFF. For the CDR3, the DNA is TGTGCCAGTAGCACTGCCGGGACAGGGGTTATCAATGAGCAGTTCTTC.

This clone was detected only once. The chain has TRBV19 and TRBJ2-7, with TRBD1 matching over 9 bases. The germline V gene encodes CDR1 LNHDA and CDR2 SQIVND (reference sequence). There are 13 residues in the CDR3. With 11 bases clipped from V and 2 bases from J, the junction kept 7 bases outside the gene matches. DNA for the CDR3: TGTGCCCTGGGACAGGGAGAAACCTACGAGCAGTACTTC. The encoded protein is CALGQGETYEQYF. Full variable domain (outside the CDR3, taken from reference TRBV19 and TRBJ2-7): DGGITQSPKYLFRKEGQNVTLSCEQNLNHDAMYWYRQDPGQGLRLIYYSQIVNDFQKGDIAEGYSVSREKKESFPLTVTSAQKNPTAFYLCALGQGETYEQYFGPGTRLTVT.

This rearrangement joins TRBV6-5 to TRBJ1-1; no definite D call. The length of the CDR3 is 14 residues. Trimming removed 0 bases at V and 5 bases at J, with 10 bases between. Germline values: CDR1 MNHEY, CDR2 SVGAGI. The CDR3 protein is CASSYSGLGTEAFF. In nucleotides, the CDR3 is TGTGCCAGCAGTTACTCAGGCCTGGGGACTGAAGCTTTCTTT.

This clone occurred once. The genes are TRBV28 and TRBJ2-1; 7 bases fit TRBD2. Germline CDR1 MDHEN, CDR2 SYDVKM. The ends lost 5 bases at V and 10 bases at J; junction bases unmatched: 5. The CDR3 spans 12 residues. The CDR3 reads CASSIGLGEQFF. The CDR3, as DNA: TGTGCCAGCAGTATTGGACTAGGCGAGCAGTTCTTC.

This clone was detected only once. The V gene is TRBV16, the J gene TRBJ1-5; D remains unclear. Trimming shortened V by 0 bases and J by 1 base, and 4 bases separated the two germline ends. Germline CDR1 and CDR2: KGHSY and FQNENV. The CDR3 loop spans 14 amino acids. CDR3 DNA sequence: TGTGCCAGCAGCCAATCAGGGAGCAATCAGCCCCAGCATTTT. Translation: CASSQSGSNQPQHF.

A single count supports this clone. The identical CDR3 is also encoded by other nucleotide sequences in the sample. V usage is TRBV19 and J usage is TRBJ2-3; D call uncertain. The ends were cut back, 5 bases at V and 6 bases at J, with 6 bases in the middle. Germline-derived CDR1 and CDR2 are LNHDA and SQIVND (reference sequence). The CDR3 totals 11 residues. The CDR3 DNA follows: TGTGCCAGTAGTCGGTGGGATACGCAGTATTTT. Its protein product is CASSRWDTQYF.

V and J are TRBV24-1 and TRBJ2-7, with D perhaps TRBD1 (7 bases). Trimming removed 4 bases from V and 3 bases from J, with 12 bases in between. Germline V gives CDR1 KGHDR, CDR2 SFDVKD. The CDR3 covers 14 residues. The CDR3 protein is CATSDAGQLYEQYF. The CDR3, as DNA: TGTGCCACCAGTGACGCGGGACAGCTCTACGAGCAGTACTTC.

J is TRBJ2-5 and V is TRBV27; 7 bases line up with TRBD2. The CDR3 covers 15 residues. Germline V gives CDR1 MNHEY, CDR2 SMNVEV (reference sequence). Unmatched junction bases numbered 7, after V lost 2 bases and J lost 4 bases. The CDR3 spells CASSLIGRGGETQYF. CDR3 in DNA: TGTGCCAGCAGTTTAATAGGGAGGGGAGGAGAGACCCAGTACTTC.

V and J are TRBV9 and TRBJ2-7; the D is unclear. Germline V gene data show CDR1 as SGDLS and CDR2 as YYNGEE. The V gene lost 0 bases and the J gene lost 1 base, with 8 bases spanning the gap. This CDR3 has 14 amino acids. CDR3 nucleotides: TGTGCCAGCAGCGTAGGCTCGAGTTCCTACGAGCAGTACTTC. Its protein is CASSVGSSSYEQYF. The complete variable domain, with remaining parts taken from reference TRBV9 and TRBJ2-7, reads DSGVTQTPKHLITATGQRVTLRCSPRSGDLSVYWYQQSLDQGLQFLIQYYNGEERAKGNILERFSAQQFPDLHSELNLSSLELGDSALYFCASSVGSSSYEQYFGPGTRLTVT.

The J gene is TRBJ2-1, the V gene TRBV19; D is perhaps TRBD1 (7 bases). V was shortened by 5 bases and J by 0 bases, with 23 bases between the two germline ends. The CDR3 loop spans 19 amino acids. Germline CDR1 reads LNHDA; CDR2 reads SQIVND (reference sequence). The CDR3 coding sequence is TGTGCCAGTAGTGCCAGGGGAGGCAGGGGGATGAGCTCCTACAATGAGCAGTTCTTC. Amino acids: CASSARGGRGMSSYNEQFF.

The chain links TRBV2 to TRBJ1-4, with TRBD1 matching over 7 bases. The CDR3 has 15 amino acids. The V and J ends lost 4 bases and 7 bases, in that order; junction bases with no gene match: 9. CDR1 and CDR2 (germline): SNHLY, FYNNEI. The CDR3 loop reads CASSVRTGAPEKLFF. CDR3 in DNA: TGTGCCAGCAGTGTTAGGACAGGAGCTCCTGAAAAACTGTTTTTT.